This T cell receptor (beta chain) stems from a study of blood T cell repertoires in COVID-19. As for the study in general: Researchers got acute and convalescent COVID-19 samples from the United States, Italy and Spain.

The study recruited people aged 18 to 89 years across 20 to 30 US areas. Categorization into cohorts depended on clinical history that participants reported. In the authors' methods: Reference gene primer amplification gave estimated nucleated cell counts. The protocol was immunoSEQ multiplex PCR, while the TCRdb copy is restricted to in-frame clones and leaves out a portion. The DNA was the basis for D and trimming; V, J and clone size are from that table. The table includes about 81,000 clones, roughly 89% detected once. Germline assignment: CDR1 SGHVS and CDR2 FQNEAQ. V was trimmed by 5 bases and J by 4 bases, leaving 11 bases between them. The CDR3 is 13 residues long.

The chain combines TRBV7-8 with TRBJ1-2; D is ambiguous. The sample consisted of PBMCs or T cells enriched from blood (not recorded which). This receptor was obtained from a woman aged 50 to 60 with acute COVID-19. The CDR3 protein is CASSPAPVYGYTF. The DNA for the CDR3 is TGTGCCAGCAGCCCTGCACCGGTCTATGGCTACACCTTC.